This T cell receptor (beta chain) was obtained from a study of cytomegalovirus exposure and HLA in healthy donors. PCR employed 60 Vbeta and 13 Jbeta primers. Produced via immunoSEQ multiplex PCR; TCRdb's table is partial and in-frame only. The sample consists of about 120,000 clones, about four fifths of them appearing once. The CDR3 is made up of 17 amino acids. V was pared by 0 bases and J by 1 base, with 4 bases of the junction left unmatched. Germline V gene lookup returns CDR1 KGHSH and CDR2 LQKENI. This clone was counted once. V and J are TRBV18 and TRBJ2-4, with 9 nucleotides matching TRBD2. Sequencing was carried out using PBMCs. This receptor was identified in a woman aged 18-30 years in good health and CMV-seronegative. CDR3 sequence reads: CASSPPAGGMAKNIQYF. CDR3 bases: TGTGCCAGCTCACCACCGGCGGGAGGGATGGCCAAAAACATTCAGTACTTC.